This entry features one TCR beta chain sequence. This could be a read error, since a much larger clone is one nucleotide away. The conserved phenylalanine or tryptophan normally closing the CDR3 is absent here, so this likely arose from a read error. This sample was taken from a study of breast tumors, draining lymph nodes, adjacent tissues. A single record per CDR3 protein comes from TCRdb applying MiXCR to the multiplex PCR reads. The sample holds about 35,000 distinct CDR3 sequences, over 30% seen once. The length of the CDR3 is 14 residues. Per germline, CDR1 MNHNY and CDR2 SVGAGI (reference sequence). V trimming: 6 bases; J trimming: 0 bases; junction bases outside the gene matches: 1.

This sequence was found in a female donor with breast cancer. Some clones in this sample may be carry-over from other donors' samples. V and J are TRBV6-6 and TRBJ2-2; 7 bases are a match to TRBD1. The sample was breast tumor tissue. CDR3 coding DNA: TGTGCCAGCAGGACAGGGACGAACACCGGGGAGCTGTTTTCT. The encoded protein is CASRTGTNTGELFS.